The 19 T cell receptor beta chains listed next were all sequenced from one sample in a study of blood T cell repertoires in COVID-19. Libraries were prepared by immunoSEQ multiplex PCR; TCRdb keeps only in-frame clonotypes and omits some of them. The table has 250,000 to 400,000 clones, roughly 88% seen once; the top ten hold 1.6%. Material: peripheral blood. Receptor source: a woman aged 25 to 39 with COVID-19, enrolled during active disease.

The genes are TRBV7-9 and TRBJ1-1; TRBD1 agrees at 12 bases. Trimming at V came to 10 bases and at J to 0 bases, leaving 15 bases not matched to a gene. This CDR3 spans 18 amino acids. Germline lookup yields CDR1 SEHNR and CDR2 FQNEAQ (reference sequence). The CDR3 sequence: CAIRTKLGTGGLNTEAFF. As DNA, the CDR3 is TGTGCCATCCGTACGAAACTCGGGACAGGGGGCCTGAACACTGAAGCTTTCTTT.

This chain links TRBV2 with TRBJ1-1; tentatively, D is TRBD1 (5 bases). Germline assignment: CDR1 SNHLY and CDR2 FYNNEI. Trimming removed 10 bases from V and 7 bases from J, with 13 bases in between. This CDR3 has 11 residues. The CDR3 bases are TGTGCCACCCATCCGGGGGTTGAAGCTTTCTTT. It encodes CATHPGVEAFF.

The rearrangement joins TRBV21-1 to TRBJ2-2; the table's D call, TRBD1, has no DNA check behind it. TRBV21-1 is a known pseudogene. The CDR3 has 20 amino acids. CDR3 residues: CASSKAVRSAGQANTGELFF. CDR3 sequence (DNA): TGTGCCAGCAGCAAAGCGGTCCGGAGTGCGGGACAGGCGAACACCGGGGAGCTGTTTTTT.

The chain combines TRBV2 with TRBJ1-2; 7 nucleotides line up with TRBD1. The germline V gene has CDR1 SNHLY and CDR2 FYNNEI. Losses at the gene ends were 11 bases for V and 2 bases for J; bases not matched to a gene: 8. The CDR3 runs to 13 residues. In nucleotides, the CDR3 is TGTGCCGGCGTAACGGACAGGAACTATGGCTACACCTTC. This encodes CAGVTDRNYGYTF.

The genes are TRBV4-1 and TRBJ1-4; D is unresolved. Trimming removed 3 bases at V and 4 bases at J, with 6 bases between. The CDR3 is made up of 13 amino acids. Germline V gene data show CDR1 as MGHRA and CDR2 as YSYEKL. The CDR3 loop is CASSQTGNEKLFF. CDR3 coding DNA: TGCGCCAGCAGCCAGACGGGTAATGAAAAACTGTTTTTT.

The chain joins TRBV28 to TRBJ1-1; D might be TRBD1 (6 bases). Germline loops: CDR1 MDHEN, CDR2 SYDVKM. The CDR3 runs 14 residues. The V gene lost 4 bases and the J gene lost 0 bases, with 9 bases spanning the gap. CDR3 DNA: TGTGCCAGCAGTTGGGGGACAATGAACACTGAAGCTTTCTTT. Amino acid sequence: CASSWGTMNTEAFF.

This chain connects TRBV6-4 to TRBJ1-1; TRBD1 might be the D (5 bases). V was shortened by 7 bases and J by 4 bases, with 13 bases between the two germline ends. CDR3 length: 13 amino acids. Germline CDR1 reads MRHNA; CDR2 reads SNTAGT. CDR3 amino acids: CASKGEGFTEAFF. CDR3 nucleotide sequence: TGTGCCAGCAAAGGGGAGGGTTTCACTGAAGCTTTCTTT.

V gene TRBV27 combines with J gene TRBJ2-3; 11 bases are shared with TRBD2. The CDR3 spans 16 residues. Germline values: CDR1 MNHEY, CDR2 SMNVEV (reference sequence). The V segment lost 5 bases and the J segment 4 bases; nucleotides outside the gene matches: 8. Written as DNA, the CDR3 is TGTGCCAGCAGTCTTAGCGGGGGGGCCAGGTCAGATACGCAGTATTTT. This gives the protein CASSLSGGARSDTQYF.

The rearrangement uses TRBV27 and TRBJ1-1; D not certain. CDR3 size: 16 residues. CDR1 is MNHEY, CDR2 SMNVEV, per germline (reference sequence). The ends were cut back, 0 bases at V and 0 bases at J, with 11 bases in the middle. The CDR3 DNA is TGTGCCAGCAGTTTATCCCCACAGTTTTTGAACACTGAAGCTTTCTTT. It encodes CASSLSPQFLNTEAFF.

As for this clone: The identical CDR3 is also encoded by other nucleotide sequences in the sample. This rearrangement joins TRBV6-5 to TRBJ2-1; the D gene is possibly TRBD2 (6 bases). CDR3 size: 15 residues. V lost 6 bases to trimming and J lost 0 bases, with 12 bases between them. The germline CDR1 and CDR2 sequences are MNHEY and SVGAGI. This CDR3 reads CASSRRDFSYNEQFF. Written as DNA, the CDR3 is TGTGCCAGCAGCCGACGGGACTTCTCCTACAATGAGCAGTTCTTC.

The chain carries TRBV7-8 and TRBJ1-5; possible D gene TRBD1, 5 bases. Trimming took 6 bases from V and 4 from J, leaving 22 bases between them. The germline gives CDR1 SGHVS, CDR2 FQNEAQ. The CDR3 length is 17 residues. The CDR3 loop reads CASRSEGGRAGNQPQHF. The CDR3 DNA reads as TGTGCCAGCAGGTCAGAAGGTGGCAGGGCGGGGAATCAGCCCCAGCATTTT.

The genes are TRBV28 and TRBJ1-6; 8 bases line up with TRBD1. The V and J ends lost 10 bases and 7 bases, in that order; junction bases with no gene match: 6. The germline CDR1 and CDR2 sequences are MDHEN and SYDVKM. CDR3 length: 13 amino acids. Here the CDR3 reads CAIRGQLNSPLHF. The CDR3 DNA reads as TGTGCCATCAGGGGGCAGTTAAATTCACCCCTCCACTTT.

This chain links TRBV6-4 with TRBJ2-7, with 11 bases matching TRBD1. Losses at the gene ends were 5 bases for V and 1 base for J; bases not matched to a gene: 4. Germline V gene sequence: CDR1 MRHNA, CDR2 SNTAGT. The CDR3 contains 15 residues. CDR3 sequence: CASSYRDRGSYEQYV. For the CDR3, the DNA is TGTGCCAGCAGTTACCGGGACAGGGGGTCCTACGAGCAGTACGTC.

This clone has just one count. The J gene is TRBJ2-5, the V gene TRBV7-9, with D possibly matching TRBD1 (7 bases). V lost 4 bases and J lost 4, with 19 bases in between. CDR1 is SEHNR and CDR2 is FQNEAQ in the germline V gene (reference sequence). The CDR3 runs to 16 residues. The chain's CDR3 is CASSSFNGGGRETQYF. The DNA for the CDR3 is TGTGCCAGCAGCTCCTTCAATGGAGGGGGCCGAGAGACCCAGTACTTC. The entire variable domain, with the rest obtained from reference TRBV7-9 and TRBJ2-5, is as follows: DTGVSQNPRHKITKRGQNVTFRCDPISEHNRLYWYRQTLGQGPEFLTYFQNEAQLEKSRLLSDRFSAERPKGSFSTLEIQRTEQGDSAMYLCASSSFNGGGRETQYFGPGTRLLVL.

The rearrangement joins TRBV30 to TRBJ2-5; 9 nucleotides agree with TRBD1. The junction had 4 bases not matched to a gene; V was cut back by 3 bases and J by 5 bases. Germline lookup yields CDR1 GTSNPN and CDR2 SVGIG (reference sequence). The CDR3 spans 13 residues. Here the CDR3 reads CAWSRDRGETQYF. The CDR3 DNA reads TGTGCCTGGAGCCGAGACAGGGGGGAGACCCAGTACTTC.

This chain joins TRBV28 and TRBJ1-5; D is undetermined. The CDR3 runs to 18 residues. Trimming stripped 3 bases from V and 4 bases from J, with 22 bases between. Per germline, CDR1 MDHEN and CDR2 SYDVKM. CDR3 loop: CASSFWLLRVNENQPQHF. CDR3 DNA: TGTGCCAGCAGTTTTTGGCTTCTGAGGGTCAATGAGAATCAGCCCCAGCATTTT.

The chain has TRBV28 and TRBJ1-2; D is perhaps TRBD1 (5 bases). Germline lookup yields CDR1 MDHEN and CDR2 SYDVKM. Trimming removed 7 bases from V and 4 bases from J, with 7 bases in between. The length of the CDR3 is 11 residues. DNA for the CDR3: TGTGCCAGCAACAGGCTCTATGGCTACACCTTC. Protein product: CASNRLYGYTF.

There are a few counts of this clone. This chain connects TRBV19 to TRBJ2-3; TRBD2 aligns across 8 bases. The CDR3 extends over 15 amino acids. V lost 3 bases and J lost 0; bases outside the gene matches: 2. Germline CDR1 and CDR2: LNHDA and SQIVND (reference sequence). The DNA of the CDR3 is TGTGCCAGTAGTATTGCGGGGGGCAGCACAGATACGCAGTATTTT. It specifies CASSIAGGSTDTQYF.

This clone appeared once. The V call is TRBV7-9, the J call TRBJ1-1; D unclear. CDR1 is SEHNR, CDR2 FQNEAQ, per germline (reference sequence). The CDR3 spans 11 residues. The germline V and J ends were trimmed by 0 bases and 9 bases, with 5 bases remaining between them. CDR3 sequence: CASSLAAKAFF. As DNA, the CDR3 is TGTGCCAGCAGCTTAGCCGCTAAAGCTTTCTTT.